The sequence of this T cell receptor (beta chain) was determined in a study of blood T cell repertoires in COVID-19. For the study at large: Both acute and convalescent COVID-19 samples were obtained from the United States, Italy and Spain. Sample material is recorded as cDNA or gDNA derived from T cells, B-cell-depleted T cells, or PBMCs.

In the authors' workflow: Amplification from reference gene primers served as the basis for estimated nucleated cell counts. Assay: immunoSEQ multiplex PCR; the TCRdb copy retains only in-frame clones and omits some. Clone size and the V and J calls come from that table; the DNA yielded D and trimming. The table shows 150,000 to 200,000 clones, with roughly nine tenths occurring only once. The TCR comes from a human donor in a cohort sampled during active COVID-19. What was sequenced was peripheral blood.

The CDR3 sequence is CASSQLGQVIEAFF. The CDR3, as DNA: TGCGCCAGCAGCCAACTGGGACAGGTAATTGAAGCTTTCTTT. V and J are TRBV4-1 and TRBJ1-1; 8 bases are shared with TRBD1. Trimming removed 2 bases from V and 7 bases from J; junction bases left unmatched: 6. Germline V gives CDR1 MGHRA, CDR2 YSYEKL. The CDR3 runs 14 residues.